Listed below are T cell receptor beta chains from one sample, sequenced in a study of cytomegalovirus exposure and HLA in healthy donors. Repertoires were generated with immunoSEQ multiplex PCR, while TCRdb's copy carries only in-frame clones and drops some. The repertoire consists of some 130,000 clones, with about 77% occurring once and the leading ten covering roughly 4.3%. The material sequenced was PBMCs. The receptors were sampled from a male donor in good health and CMV-seronegative. The CDR3 runs from the conserved cysteine through the conserved F or W. Each record gives: D gene, clone size, V gene, J gene, CDR3 length, CDR3 protein, CDR3 DNA. D genes are given only for firm matches. For some rows the clone size is stated as once, few or many, or as a class when expanded; others skip it.

d_gene: NA
abundance: NA
v_gene: TRBV5-1
j_gene: TRBJ2-5
len: 15
CDR3aa: CASRSVSGDPGTQYF
CDR3nt: TGCGCCAGCAGATCCGTGTCAGGGGATCCAGGGACCCAGTACTTC

d_gene: NA
abundance: few
v_gene: TRBV5-6
j_gene: TRBJ1-2
len: 14
CDR3aa: CASSGFIFNYGYTF
CDR3nt: TGTGCCAGCTCAGGGTTTATATTTAACTATGGCTACACCTTC

d_gene: NA
abundance: once
v_gene: TRBV7-6
j_gene: TRBJ1-5
len: 14
CDR3aa: CASSLLGPGQPQHF
CDR3nt: TGTGCCAGCAGCTTACTGGGTCCAGGTCAGCCCCAGCATTTT

d_gene: NA
abundance: NA
v_gene: TRBV9
j_gene: TRBJ2-7
len: 15
CDR3aa: CASSLSTGSNYEQYF
CDR3nt: TGTGCCAGCAGCCTCTCGACAGGTTCTAACTACGAGCAGTACTTC

d_gene: TRBD1
abundance: NA
v_gene: TRBV29-1
j_gene: TRBJ2-1
len: 14
CDR3aa: CSVAGGSSYNEQFF
CDR3nt: TGCAGCGTCGCAGGGGGCTCATCCTACAATGAGCAGTTCTTC

d_gene: TRBD2
abundance: once
v_gene: TRBV6-5
j_gene: TRBJ2-7
len: 15
CDR3aa: CASRYIAGGPNEQYF
CDR3nt: TGTGCCAGCAGATACATAGCGGGGGGACCTAACGAGCAGTACTTC

d_gene: NA
abundance: NA
v_gene: TRBV7-8
j_gene: TRBJ2-3
len: 14
CDR3aa: CASSLRGGMDTQYF
CDR3nt: TGTGCCAGCAGCTTAAGGGGGGGAATGGATACGCAGTATTTT

d_gene: NA
abundance: once
v_gene: TRBV10-3
j_gene: TRBJ1-1
len: 14
CDR3aa: CAINRGGLNTEAFF
CDR3nt: TGTGCCATCAATCGAGGAGGGTTGAACACTGAAGCTTTCTTT

d_gene: TRBD1
abundance: NA
v_gene: TRBV11-2
j_gene: TRBJ1-1
len: 14
CDR3aa: CASSSTGGRTEAFF
CDR3nt: TGTGCCAGCAGCTCGACAGGGGGCCGTACTGAAGCTTTCTTT

d_gene: TRBD1
abundance: NA
v_gene: TRBV19
j_gene: TRBJ1-5
len: 15
CDR3aa: CASIGTAGINQPQHF
CDR3nt: TGTGCCAGTATCGGGACAGCCGGTATCAATCAGCCCCAGCATTTT

d_gene: TRBD2
abundance: NA
v_gene: TRBV6-5
j_gene: TRBJ2-7
len: 16
CDR3aa: CASRYGTSGEIYEQYF
CDR3nt: TGTGCCAGCAGATACGGGACTAGCGGGGAGATCTACGAGCAGTACTTC

d_gene: NA
abundance: NA
v_gene: TRBV7-9
j_gene: TRBJ1-2
len: 14
CDR3aa: CASSLRKREDGYTF
CDR3nt: TGTGCCAGCAGCTTACGGAAGAGGGAAGATGGCTACACCTTC

d_gene: NA
abundance: NA
v_gene: TRBV7-9
j_gene: TRBJ2-3
len: 15
CDR3aa: CASSSSGPSTDTQYF
CDR3nt: TGTGCCAGCAGCTCGAGCGGCCCTAGCACAGATACGCAGTATTTT

d_gene: TRBD1
abundance: few
v_gene: TRBV6-1
j_gene: TRBJ2-4
len: 15
CDR3aa: CASSPRDRVRNIQYF
CDR3nt: TGTGCCAGCAGTCCCCGGGACAGGGTTAGAAACATTCAGTACTTC

d_gene: TRBD2
abundance: NA
v_gene: TRBV5-1
j_gene: TRBJ2-1
len: 16
CDR3aa: CASSPISGSTYNEQFF
CDR3nt: TGCGCCAGCAGCCCAATAAGCGGGAGTACCTACAATGAGCAGTTCTTC

d_gene: NA
abundance: NA
v_gene: TRBV7-2
j_gene: TRBJ1-1
len: 12
CDR3aa: CASSFYTAEAFF
CDR3nt: TGTGCCAGCAGCTTTTATACGGCTGAAGCTTTCTTT

d_gene: NA
abundance: NA
v_gene: TRBV9
j_gene: TRBJ1-2
len: 12
CDR3aa: CASSPAGHGYTF
CDR3nt: TGTGCCAGCAGCCCGGCAGGGCATGGCTACACCTTC

d_gene: NA
abundance: NA
v_gene: TRBV5-8
j_gene: TRBJ2-1
len: 13
CDR3aa: CASSFGKINEQFF
CDR3nt: TGTGCCAGCAGCTTCGGGAAGATCAATGAGCAGTTCTTC

d_gene: NA
abundance: NA
v_gene: TRBV27
j_gene: TRBJ1-6
len: 16
CDR3aa: CASSLNLKGYNSPLHF
CDR3nt: TGTGCCAGCAGTTTGAACCTCAAGGGGTATAATTCACCCCTCCACTTT

d_gene: TRBD1
abundance: NA
v_gene: TRBV19
j_gene: TRBJ2-5
len: 15
CDR3aa: CASSFGTGGAETQYF
CDR3nt: TGTGCCAGTAGTTTCGGGACAGGGGGCGCAGAGACCCAGTACTTC

d_gene: TRBD1
abundance: few
v_gene: TRBV7-9
j_gene: TRBJ1-5
len: 16
CDR3aa: CASSFGQGGENQPQHF
CDR3nt: TGTGCCAGCAGCTTTGGTCAGGGGGGAGAAAATCAGCCCCAGCATTTT

d_gene: NA
abundance: NA
v_gene: TRBV7-9
j_gene: TRBJ1-4
len: 15
CDR3aa: CASSLDGGANEKLFF
CDR3nt: TGTGCCAGCAGCTTAGATGGAGGAGCTAATGAAAAACTGTTTTTT

d_gene: TRBD2
abundance: NA
v_gene: TRBV6-5
j_gene: TRBJ2-7
len: 14
CDR3aa: CASSYEREVPEQYF
CDR3nt: TGTGCCAGCAGTTACGAGCGGGAGGTTCCCGAGCAGTACTTC

d_gene: NA
abundance: NA
v_gene: TRBV14
j_gene: TRBJ2-6
len: 13
CDR3aa: CASSQDWTMGLTF
CDR3nt: TGTGCCAGCAGCCAAGATTGGACAATGGGCCTGACTTTC

d_gene: TRBD1
abundance: NA
v_gene: TRBV7-2
j_gene: TRBJ1-1
len: 13
CDR3aa: CASSWTGNTEAFF
CDR3nt: TGTGCCAGCAGCTGGACAGGGAACACTGAAGCTTTCTTT

d_gene: TRBD1
abundance: NA
v_gene: TRBV9
j_gene: TRBJ1-4
len: 15
CDR3aa: CASSVGTGGNEKLFF
CDR3nt: TGTGCCAGCAGCGTGGGGACAGGGGGCAATGAAAAACTGTTTTTT

d_gene: TRBD1
abundance: NA
v_gene: TRBV29-1
j_gene: TRBJ1-2
len: 12
CDR3aa: CSVAQGGYGYTF
CDR3nt: TGCAGCGTTGCACAGGGGGGCTATGGCTACACCTTC

d_gene: NA
abundance: NA
v_gene: TRBV6-1
j_gene: TRBJ2-5
len: 8
CDR3aa: CASLGRYF
CDR3nt: TGTGCCAGCCTTGGGAGGTACTTC

d_gene: NA
abundance: once
v_gene: TRBV11-2
j_gene: TRBJ2-7
len: 14
CDR3aa: CASSFSGTNYEQYF
CDR3nt: TGTGCCAGCAGCTTCTCCGGGACAAACTACGAGCAGTACTTC

d_gene: TRBD1
abundance: NA
v_gene: TRBV27
j_gene: TRBJ1-5
len: 16
CDR3aa: CASSIGTGQQNQPQHF
CDR3nt: TGTGCCAGCAGTATAGGGACAGGACAACAGAATCAGCCCCAGCATTTT

d_gene: NA
abundance: NA
v_gene: TRBV13
j_gene: TRBJ1-1
len: 15
CDR3aa: CASSPTGLTNTEAFF
CDR3nt: TGTGCCAGCAGCCCCACGGGACTCACGAACACTGAAGCTTTCTTT

d_gene: NA
abundance: NA
v_gene: TRBV11-2
j_gene: TRBJ2-7
len: 15
CDR3aa: CASSFAHGSSYEQYF
CDR3nt: TGTGCCAGCAGCTTCGCACACGGGAGCTCCTACGAGCAGTACTTC

d_gene: TRBD2
abundance: NA
v_gene: TRBV2
j_gene: TRBJ2-3
len: 15
CDR3aa: CASSDREGGTDTQYF
CDR3nt: TGTGCCAGCAGTGATCGGGAGGGGGGCACAGATACGCAGTATTTT

d_gene: NA
abundance: NA
v_gene: TRBV6-1
j_gene: TRBJ2-1
len: 12
CDR3aa: CASRGTPVGQFF
CDR3nt: TGTGCCAGCAGAGGGACACCCGTGGGGCAGTTCTTC

d_gene: TRBD2
abundance: NA
v_gene: TRBV9
j_gene: TRBJ2-3
len: 17
CDR3aa: CASTPWSSGGAGDTQYF
CDR3nt: TGTGCCAGCACCCCCTGGAGTAGCGGGGGGGCCGGCGATACGCAGTATTTT

d_gene: NA
abundance: NA
v_gene: TRBV28
j_gene: TRBJ2-1
len: 14
CDR3aa: CASSPAGSRNEQFF
CDR3nt: TGTGCCAGCAGTCCCGCCGGGAGCCGGAATGAGCAGTTCTTC

d_gene: TRBD2
abundance: NA
v_gene: TRBV11-3
j_gene: TRBJ2-5
len: 15
CDR3aa: CASSLAGRGEETQYF
CDR3nt: TGTGCCAGCAGCTTAGCGGGGAGGGGAGAGGAGACCCAGTACTTC

d_gene: NA
abundance: NA
v_gene: TRBV6-5
j_gene: TRBJ2-7
len: 15
CDR3aa: CASSTPLGSNYEQYF
CDR3nt: TGTGCCAGCAGTACCCCTCTGGGCTCAAACTACGAGCAGTACTTC

d_gene: TRBD1
abundance: NA
v_gene: TRBV5-1
j_gene: TRBJ1-2
len: 13
CDR3aa: CASSLVQGGGYTF
CDR3nt: TGCGCCAGCAGCTTGGTGCAGGGGGGTGGCTACACCTTC

d_gene: NA
abundance: NA
v_gene: TRBV30
j_gene: TRBJ2-1
len: 15
CDR3aa: CAGTQVLESSNEQFF
CDR3nt: TGTGCCGGGACCCAGGTCTTAGAGTCTTCCAATGAGCAGTTCTTC

d_gene: NA
abundance: NA
v_gene: TRBV5-1
j_gene: TRBJ2-1
len: 13
CDR3aa: CASSPPTSTEQFF
CDR3nt: TGCGCCAGCAGCCCGCCGACTAGTACTGAGCAGTTCTTC

d_gene: TRBD1
abundance: NA
v_gene: TRBV19
j_gene: TRBJ1-4
len: 17
CDR3aa: CASSGGQGIFLDEKLFF
CDR3nt: TGTGCCAGTAGCGGGGGACAGGGGATTTTTTTGGATGAAAAACTGTTTTTT